The entry below gives a single T cell receptor beta chain sequence along with its context. Antigen specificity is unknown. The entry originates in a study of shared clonotypes between healthy human individuals. Overall study context: Each donor had three CD4 naive, three CD4 memory, two CD8 naive and one CD8 memory plate.

TCRdb's copy holds only in-frame clones and misses some; the assay was immunoSEQ multiplex PCR. The top ten clones hold around 1.5% of a sample with 980,000 or so clones, more than 75% of them seen once. Overall study findings and caveats: Memory subsets generally showed lower estimated richness than naive subsets. Clonotypes which were not shared had lower generation probabilities than clonotypes that all four donors shared.

The clonotype was recovered from a man aged 18 to 29 in good health. Sequencing was done on a sample of memory CD4+ T cells sorted from blood. This sample's subset: CD45RA-negative fraction.

The CDR3 bases are TGTGCCTGGAGTACCGAAAGAACGGGGACAGGGGGTCTGAACACTGAAGCTTTCTTT. Translated: CAWSTERTGTGGLNTEAFF. The J gene is TRBJ1-1, the V gene TRBV30; TRBD1 matches at 11 bases. The CDR3 has 19 residues. J was trimmed by 0 bases and V by 2 bases; bases with no gene match: 14. Looked up from germline, CDR1 is GTSNPN and CDR2 is SVGIG (reference sequence).